Listed here is a single T cell receptor beta chain. This specimen comes from a study of blood T cell repertoires in COVID-19. Study information: Acute and convalescent COVID-19 specimens originated in the United States, Italy and Spain.

Original processing methods: Nucleated cell number was recorded as an estimate derived from reference gene primer amplification. The data were produced by immunoSEQ multiplex PCR, yet TCRdb's version contains in-frame clones alone and is incomplete. That table furnishes V, J and clone size, whereas the DNA furnished D and trimming. The sample records about 120,000 clones, 75% to 80% being singletons. CDR1 and CDR2 from the germline V gene are SGDLS and YYNGEE. The CDR3 sequence is 14 residues long. V was trimmed by 0 bases and J by 9 bases, leaving 16 bases between them. Sequenced: peripheral blood. This sequence originates from a human donor in a cohort sampled during active COVID-19. The rearrangement links TRBV9 to TRBJ2-7; D is possibly TRBD1 (6 bases). CDR3 amino acids: CASSVDGTRGMQYF. The CDR3 DNA reads TGTGCCAGCAGCGTAGACGGGACGAGGGGGATGCAGTACTTC.